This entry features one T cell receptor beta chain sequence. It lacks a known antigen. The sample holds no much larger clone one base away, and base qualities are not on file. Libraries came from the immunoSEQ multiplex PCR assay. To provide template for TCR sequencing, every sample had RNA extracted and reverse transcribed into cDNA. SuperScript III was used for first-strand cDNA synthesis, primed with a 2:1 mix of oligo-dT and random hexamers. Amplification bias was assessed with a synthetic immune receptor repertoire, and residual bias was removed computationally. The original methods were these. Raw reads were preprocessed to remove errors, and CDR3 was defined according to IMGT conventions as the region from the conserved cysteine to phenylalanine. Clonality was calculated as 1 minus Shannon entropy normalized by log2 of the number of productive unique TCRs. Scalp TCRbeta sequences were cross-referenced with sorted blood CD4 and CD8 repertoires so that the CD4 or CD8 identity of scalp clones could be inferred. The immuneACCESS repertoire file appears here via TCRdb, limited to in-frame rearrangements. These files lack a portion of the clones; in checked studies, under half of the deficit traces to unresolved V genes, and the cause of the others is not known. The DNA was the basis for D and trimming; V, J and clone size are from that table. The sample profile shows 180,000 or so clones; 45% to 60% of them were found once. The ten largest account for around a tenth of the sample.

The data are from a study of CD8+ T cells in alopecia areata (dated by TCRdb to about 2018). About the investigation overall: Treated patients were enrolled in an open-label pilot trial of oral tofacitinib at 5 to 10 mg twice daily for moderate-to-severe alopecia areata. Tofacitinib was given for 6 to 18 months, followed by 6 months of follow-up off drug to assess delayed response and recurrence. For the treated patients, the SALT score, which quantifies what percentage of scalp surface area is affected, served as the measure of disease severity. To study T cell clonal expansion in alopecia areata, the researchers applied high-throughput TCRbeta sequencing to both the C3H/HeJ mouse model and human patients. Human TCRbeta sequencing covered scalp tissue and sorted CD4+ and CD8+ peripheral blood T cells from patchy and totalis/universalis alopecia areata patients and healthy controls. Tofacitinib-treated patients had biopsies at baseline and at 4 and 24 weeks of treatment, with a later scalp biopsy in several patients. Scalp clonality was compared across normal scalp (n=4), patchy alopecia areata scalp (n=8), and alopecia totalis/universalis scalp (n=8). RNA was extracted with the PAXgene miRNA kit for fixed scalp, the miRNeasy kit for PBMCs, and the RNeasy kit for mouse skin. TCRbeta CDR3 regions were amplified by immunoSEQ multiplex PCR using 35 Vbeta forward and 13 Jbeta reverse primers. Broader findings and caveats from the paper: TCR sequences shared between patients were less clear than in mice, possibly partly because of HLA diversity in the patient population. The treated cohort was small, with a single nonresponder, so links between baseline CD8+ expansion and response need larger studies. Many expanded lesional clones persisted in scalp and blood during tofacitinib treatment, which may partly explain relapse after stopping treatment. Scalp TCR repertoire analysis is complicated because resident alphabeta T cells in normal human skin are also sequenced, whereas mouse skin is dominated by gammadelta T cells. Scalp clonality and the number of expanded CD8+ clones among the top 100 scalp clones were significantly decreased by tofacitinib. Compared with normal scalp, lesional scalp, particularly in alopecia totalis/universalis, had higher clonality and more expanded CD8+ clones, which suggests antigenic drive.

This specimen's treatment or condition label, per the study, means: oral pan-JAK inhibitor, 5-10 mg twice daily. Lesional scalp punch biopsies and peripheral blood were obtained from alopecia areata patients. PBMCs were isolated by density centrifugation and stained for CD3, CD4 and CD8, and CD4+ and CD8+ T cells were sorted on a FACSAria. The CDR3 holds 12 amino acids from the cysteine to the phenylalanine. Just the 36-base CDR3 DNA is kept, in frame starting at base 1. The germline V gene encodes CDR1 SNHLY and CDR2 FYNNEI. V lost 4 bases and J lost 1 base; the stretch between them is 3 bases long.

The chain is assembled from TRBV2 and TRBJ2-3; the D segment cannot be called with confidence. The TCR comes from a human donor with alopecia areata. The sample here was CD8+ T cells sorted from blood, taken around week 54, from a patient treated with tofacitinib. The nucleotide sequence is TGTGCCAGCAGTGGGGGCACAGATACGCAGTATTTT. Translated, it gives CASSGGTDTQYF. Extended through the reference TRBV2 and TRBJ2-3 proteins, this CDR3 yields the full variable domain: EPEVTQTPSHQVTQMGQEVILRCVPISNHLYFYWYRQILGQKVEFLVSFYNNEISEKSEIFDDQFSVERPDGSNFTLKIRSTKLEDSAMYFCASSGGTDTQYFGPGTRLTVL.